The 21 T cell receptor beta chains in this list originate from one sample, sequenced in a study of blood T cell repertoires in COVID-19. TCRdb's copy holds only in-frame clones and misses some; the assay was immunoSEQ multiplex PCR. The data show 250,000 to 300,000 clones, around 90% seen once. Input material: peripheral blood. The receptors were gathered from a woman aged 25 to 39 with acute or convalescent COVID-19.

The chain is built from TRBV6-5 and TRBJ2-3; 11 bases are shared with TRBD2. The germline V gene has CDR1 MNHEY and CDR2 SVGAGI. V gave up 10 bases and J gave up 1 base; unmatched junction bases: 7. The CDR3 totals 15 residues. CDR3 loop: CATKWTSGRTDTQYF. CDR3 in DNA: TGTGCCACCAAATGGACTAGCGGGCGCACAGATACGCAGTATTTT.

The chain joins TRBV18 to TRBJ1-1, with TRBD1 matching over 7 bases. This CDR3 contains 17 residues. J lost 0 bases, V lost 3 bases, and 10 bases had no gene match. The germline V gene has CDR1 KGHSH and CDR2 LQKENI. The CDR3 nucleotides read TGTGCCAGCTCACCTTTTCGTGTGACAGGGATGAACACTGAAGCTTTCTTT. Translating it yields CASSPFRVTGMNTEAFF.

The J gene is TRBJ1-2, the V gene TRBV5-1; a weak D match, TRBD1 (5 bases). CDR3 length: 14 amino acids. Germline lookup yields CDR1 SGHRS and CDR2 YFSETQ. Trimming took off 0 bases at V and 1 base at J, with 7 bases between the two ends. Written as DNA, the CDR3 is TGCGCCAGCAGCTTGGGGGACTTTAACTATGGCTACACCTTC. This gives the protein CASSLGDFNYGYTF.

The chain recombines TRBV18 with TRBJ1-3, with a possible D match to TRBD1 (5 bases). Germline CDR1 reads KGHSH; CDR2 reads LQKENI. The germline V and J ends were trimmed by 2 bases and 0 bases, with 8 bases remaining between them. The CDR3 length is 15 residues. CDR3 coding DNA: TGTGCCAGCTCACCAAACAGGCCCTCTGGAAACACCATATATTTT. As protein: CASSPNRPSGNTIYF. Complete variable domain (other parts from reference TRBV18 and TRBJ1-3): NAGVMQNPRHLVRRRGQEARLRCSPMKGHSHVYWYRQLPEEGLKFMVYLQKENIIDESGMPKERFSAEFPKEGPSILRIQQVVRGDSAAYFCASSPNRPSGNTIYFGEGSWLTVV.

The rearrangement uses TRBV30 and TRBJ1-6, with 7 bases identical to TRBD1. Germline CDR1 and CDR2: GTSNPN and SVGIG (reference sequence). Losses at the gene ends were 7 bases for V and 9 bases for J; bases not matched to a gene: 12. This CDR3 has 14 residues. The CDR3 loop is CASGPTGLLSPLHF. The DNA for the CDR3 is TGTGCCTCCGGTCCGACAGGGCTTCTTTCACCCCTCCACTTT.

V and J are TRBV2 and TRBJ2-4; D possibly corresponds to TRBD1 (5 bases). The CDR3 spans 15 residues. Germline CDR1 SNHLY, CDR2 FYNNEI. V was cut by 4 bases and J by 0 bases, with 10 bases left in between. CDR3 sequence: CASSGVRVAKNIQYF. The CDR3 DNA is TGTGCCAGCAGTGGGGTCAGGGTAGCCAAAAACATTCAGTACTTC.

The chain couples TRBV6-5 to TRBJ2-7; the D gene is possibly TRBD1 (7 bases). Trimming shortened V by 4 bases and J by 1 base, and 14 bases separated the two germline ends. In germline, CDR1 is MNHEY, CDR2 SVGAGI. This CDR3 has 15 residues. The CDR3 reads CASSSSQGRSYEQYF. For the CDR3, the DNA is TGTGCCAGCAGTTCATCACAGGGGAGGTCCTACGAGCAGTACTTC.

Written as DNA, the CDR3 is TGTGCCAGCAGTAGAACAGGGGGCGGGACTGAAGCTTTCTTT. It specifies CASSRTGGGTEAFF. The chain uses TRBV6-5 and TRBJ1-1, with 9 positions matching TRBD1. J lost 5 bases, V lost 5 bases, and 6 bases had no gene match. The CDR3 length is 14 residues. Germline CDR1 MNHEY, CDR2 SVGAGI.

This clone was recorded once. The rearrangement links TRBV19 to TRBJ1-2, with 7 bases matching TRBD1. This CDR3 region has 16 residues. Germline V gives CDR1 LNHDA, CDR2 SQIVND (reference sequence). V lost 5 bases, J lost 8 bases, and 17 bases stayed unmatched. CDR3 region: CASSSKPGQLAVGYTF. DNA for the CDR3: TGTGCCAGTAGTTCGAAGCCGGGACAGCTGGCCGTGGGCTACACCTTC.

There are a few counts of this clone. The chain links TRBV19 to TRBJ2-2; no clear D gene. V was pared by 4 bases and J by 7 bases, with 10 bases between. Germline V CDR1 and CDR2: LNHDA, SQIVND (reference sequence). This CDR3 region has 13 residues. CDR3 DNA sequence: TGTGCCAGTAGTACGTCCTACGGCGGGGAGCTGTTTTTT. Its protein is CASSTSYGGELFF.

On this clone: The sample holds other DNA sequences that translate to the same CDR3. The rearrangement uses TRBV10-3 and TRBJ2-3; 8 nucleotides match TRBD1. After removal of 0 bases from V and 6 bases from J, the junction contained 2 bases not matched to a gene. This CDR3 has 14 residues. Germline V gene sequence: CDR1 ENHRY, CDR2 SYGVKD. Written as DNA, the CDR3 is TGTGCCATCAGTGAGTCGACAGGGGTTGATACGCAGTATTTT. Translating gives CAISESTGVDTQYF.

The chain joins TRBV7-6 to TRBJ1-1, with D possibly being TRBD1 (5 bases). Trimming took 1 base from V and 11 from J, leaving 23 bases between them. CDR1 is SGHVS and CDR2 is FNYEAQ in the germline V gene. CDR3 length: 16 amino acids. CDR3 bases: TGTGCCAGCAGCTTAGTCCAGGGTGACCTCTCGATCGGGGCTTTCTTT. It translates to CASSLVQGDLSIGAFF.

In its sample, this clone was seen once. The DNA of the CDR3 is TGTGCCAGCAGCTTAAGGCCCGAGGACAGGGCTTCCTACAATGAGCAGTTCTTC. The encoded protein is CASSLRPEDRASYNEQFF. The chain uses TRBV7-9 and TRBJ2-1; 8 bases line up with TRBD1. The ends lost 2 bases at V and 1 base at J; junction bases unmatched: 10. Looked up from germline, CDR1 is SEHNR and CDR2 is FQNEAQ (reference sequence). CDR3 length equals 18 residues.

The gene calls are TRBV7-2 and TRBJ2-7; D perhaps matches TRBD2 (5 bases). Deletions cut 4 bases from V and 0 bases from J, with 16 bases between. CDR1 is SGHTA, CDR2 FQGNSA, per germline. The CDR3 extends over 16 amino acids. The DNA for the CDR3 is TGTGCCAGCAGCTACGACGGAGCGGTCCGCTCCTACGAGCAGTACTTC. It encodes CASSYDGAVRSYEQYF.

The rearrangement uses TRBV30 and TRBJ2-2; TRBD2 might be the D (5 bases). The CDR3 has 14 residues. From germline, CDR1 is GTSNPN and CDR2 SVGIG (reference sequence). Trimming removed 3 bases from V and 7 bases from J, with 15 bases in between. The CDR3 sequence: CAWRMRTGVGELFF. The DNA for the CDR3 is TGTGCCTGGAGGATGAGGACTGGCGTCGGGGAGCTGTTTTTT. Drawing the rest from reference TRBV30 and TRBJ2-2, the complete variable domain is SQTIHQWPATLVQPVGSPLSLECTVEGTSNPNLYWYRQAAGRGLQLLFYSVGIGQISSEVPQNLSASRPQDRQFILSSKKLLLSDSGFYLCAWRMRTGVGELFFGEGSRLTVL.

The chain is built from TRBV24-1 and TRBJ2-2; D is uncertain. This CDR3 contains 12 residues. V was shortened by 7 bases and J by 4 bases, with 6 bases between the two germline ends. CDR1 KGHDR and CDR2 SFDVKD come from the germline V gene. The CDR3 nucleotides read TGTGCCACCAGCCTGTTCACCGGGGAGCTGTTTTTT. As protein: CATSLFTGELFF.

In its sample, this clone was seen once. The chain uses TRBV7-2 and TRBJ2-1; the match to TRBD1 covers 8 bases. Per the germline V gene, CDR1 is SGHTA and CDR2 is FQGNSA. V dropped 1 base and J dropped 5; count of bases not matched to a gene: 4. The CDR3 loop spans 15 amino acids. The CDR3 DNA sequence: TGTGCCAGCAGCTTAGGGGACAGGAGGGACAATGAGCAGTTCTTC. Translation gives CASSLGDRRDNEQFF.

A few counts support this clone. This chain joins TRBV4-3 and TRBJ1-5; D uncertain. CDR1 is LGHNA and CDR2 is YSLEER in the germline V gene. CDR3 size: 15 residues. V was pared by 0 bases and J by 6 bases, with 12 bases between. The CDR3 reads CASSQDSGRSQPQHF. CDR3 in DNA: TGCGCCAGCAGCCAAGATTCAGGTCGAAGTCAGCCCCAGCATTTT.

The chain links TRBV7-9 to TRBJ2-1; 16 bases are a match to TRBD2. This CDR3 has 18 amino acids. The germline V gene has CDR1 SEHNR and CDR2 FQNEAQ (reference sequence). After removal of 1 base from V and 5 bases from J, the junction contained 5 bases not matched to a gene. In DNA form, the CDR3 reads TGTGCCAGCAGCTTAGGGGGACTAGCGGGAGGGCCACACAATGAGCAGTTCTTC. This gives the protein CASSLGGLAGGPHNEQFF.

V gene TRBV29-1 combines with J gene TRBJ2-3, with D maybe TRBD1 (5 bases). The CDR3 contains 13 residues. V lost 4 bases, J lost 4 bases, and 12 bases lay in between. Germline loops: CDR1 SQVTM, CDR2 ANQGSEA. CDR3 nucleotide sequence: TGCAGCGTTGGGACACCACGGGCAGATACGCAGTATTTT. It translates to CSVGTPRADTQYF.

The sample holds one count of this clone. This chain uses TRBV6-5 with TRBJ1-3, with D uncertain. V shed 10 bases and J shed 4 bases, with 14 bases lying between them. This CDR3 is 13 amino acids long. Germline loops: CDR1 MNHEY, CDR2 SVGAGI. The DNA of the CDR3 is TGTGCCATCTGGACTTTCACCGGAAACACCATATATTTT. As protein: CAIWTFTGNTIYF.